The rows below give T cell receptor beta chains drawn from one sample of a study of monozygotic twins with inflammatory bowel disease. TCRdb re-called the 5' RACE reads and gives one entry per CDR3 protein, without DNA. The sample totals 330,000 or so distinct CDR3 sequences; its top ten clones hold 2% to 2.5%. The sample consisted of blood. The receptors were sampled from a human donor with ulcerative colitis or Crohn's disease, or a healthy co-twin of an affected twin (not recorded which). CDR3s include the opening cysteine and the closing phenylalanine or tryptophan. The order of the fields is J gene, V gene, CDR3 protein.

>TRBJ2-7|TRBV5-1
CASSLRVPDRARNEQYF
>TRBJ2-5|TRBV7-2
CASSMGERAPETQYF
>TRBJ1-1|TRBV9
CASSAFTLGTGSTEAFF
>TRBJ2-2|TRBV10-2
CASRLAWNTGELFF
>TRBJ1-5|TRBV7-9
CASSGPLGGGQPQHF
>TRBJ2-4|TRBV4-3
CASSQDPVRNIQYF
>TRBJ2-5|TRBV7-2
CASSAEETQYF
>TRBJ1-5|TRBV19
CASSIDGTGGGQPQHF
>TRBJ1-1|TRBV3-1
CASATGYNTEAFF
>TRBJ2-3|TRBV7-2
CASSLGGGQGRNTQYF
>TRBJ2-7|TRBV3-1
CASSRGQGVPYEQYF
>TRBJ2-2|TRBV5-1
CASSLRTDSTGELFF
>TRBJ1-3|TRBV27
CASRRTGGNTIYF
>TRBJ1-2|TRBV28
CASSLTRYGYTF
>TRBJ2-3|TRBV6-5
CASSYHSGGSTDTQYF
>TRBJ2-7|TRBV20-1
CSASGVGQGVDEQYF
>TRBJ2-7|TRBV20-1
CSARDDSSYEQYF
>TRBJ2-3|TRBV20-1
CSATTSGRFPDTQYF
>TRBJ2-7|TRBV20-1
CSAHAGAGSTGEQYF
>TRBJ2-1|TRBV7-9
CASSLYRGLSYNEQFF
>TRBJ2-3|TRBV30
CALRLAGFTDTQYF
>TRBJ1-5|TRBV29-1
CSVETGNQPQHF
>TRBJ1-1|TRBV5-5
CASSFELNTEAFF
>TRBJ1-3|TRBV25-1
CASSDSDFSGNTIYF
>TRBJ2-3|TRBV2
CASRESRTLVTQYF
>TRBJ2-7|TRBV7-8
CASSPRVGPAYEQYF
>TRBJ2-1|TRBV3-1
CASSQSGGGISNEQFF
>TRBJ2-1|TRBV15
CATSRDVGTSGRIYNEQFF
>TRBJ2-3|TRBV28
CASSRTALRQGVITDTQYF
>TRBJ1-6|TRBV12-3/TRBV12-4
CASSLAGGGNSPLHF
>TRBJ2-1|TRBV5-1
CASSLSGLAGYNEQFF
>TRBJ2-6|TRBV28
CATWGSGANVLTF
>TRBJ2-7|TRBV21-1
CASRAENGYEQYF
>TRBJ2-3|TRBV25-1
CASSRASRTDTQYF
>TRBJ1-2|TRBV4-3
CASRGGGYGYTF
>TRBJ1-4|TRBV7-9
CATQLKTGPEKLFF
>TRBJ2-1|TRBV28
CAGGESSYNEQFF
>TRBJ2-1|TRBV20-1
CSALSGTGLAHEQFF
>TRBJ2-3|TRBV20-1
CSATLAERTDTQYF
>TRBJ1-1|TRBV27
CASRVPGTGNTEAFF
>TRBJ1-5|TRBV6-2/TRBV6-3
CASSSTPTGLLGSQHF
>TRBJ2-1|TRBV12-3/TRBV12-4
CASSLRQVGDEQFF
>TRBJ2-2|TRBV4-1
CASSQDRLGELFF
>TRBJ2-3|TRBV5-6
CASSSGVDYPDTQYF